The source of this T cell receptor (beta chain) is a study of blood T cells in healthy people across ages. Study background: Template-switching capture recovered about one barcoded beta molecule per two T cells. Study-wide results and limits: Roughly linear age-related decline in beta diversity appeared, significant by age 40.

A second PCR of 7 to 11 cycles used a sample-barcoded 5' primer and a J-beta primer mix. TCRdb reprocessed the 5' RACE reads with MiXCR, giving one entry per CDR3 protein. The sample lists around 1.5 million distinct CDR3 sequences, 42% seen once, with 7.9% in the top ten. Germline-derived CDR1 and CDR2 are SQVTM and ANQGSEA. Trimming pared 2 bases from V and 7 bases from J, leaving 14 bases between. CDR3 length: 13 amino acids. Every donor provided around 10 milliliters of peripheral blood. To note about this clonotype: Its target is not known.

The V call is TRBV29-1, the J call TRBJ1-2; D remains unclear. The sample comprised blood. This TCR was recovered from a woman under 30 in good health. This CDR3 is CSVERGETFGYTF. The CDR3 coding sequence is TGCAGCGTTGAACGCGGAGAGACATTTGGCTACACCTTC.